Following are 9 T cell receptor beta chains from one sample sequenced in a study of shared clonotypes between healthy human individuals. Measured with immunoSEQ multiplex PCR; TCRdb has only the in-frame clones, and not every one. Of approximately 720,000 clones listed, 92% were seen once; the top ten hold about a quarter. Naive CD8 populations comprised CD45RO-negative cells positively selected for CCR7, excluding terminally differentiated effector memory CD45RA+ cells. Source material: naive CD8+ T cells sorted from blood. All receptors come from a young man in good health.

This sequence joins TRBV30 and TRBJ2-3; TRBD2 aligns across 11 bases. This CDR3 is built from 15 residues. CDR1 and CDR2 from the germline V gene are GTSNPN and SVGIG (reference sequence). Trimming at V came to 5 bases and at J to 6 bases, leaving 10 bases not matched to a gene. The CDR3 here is CAWYSGRESSDTQYF. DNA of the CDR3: TGTGCCTGGTATAGCGGGAGGGAGAGCTCCGATACGCAGTATTTT.

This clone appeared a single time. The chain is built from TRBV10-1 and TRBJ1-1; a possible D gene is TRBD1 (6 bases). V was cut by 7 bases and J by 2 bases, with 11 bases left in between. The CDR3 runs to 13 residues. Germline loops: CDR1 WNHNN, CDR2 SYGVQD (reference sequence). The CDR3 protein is CASNAGENTEAFF. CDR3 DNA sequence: TGCGCCAGCAATGCAGGGGAAAACACTGAAGCTTTCTTT.

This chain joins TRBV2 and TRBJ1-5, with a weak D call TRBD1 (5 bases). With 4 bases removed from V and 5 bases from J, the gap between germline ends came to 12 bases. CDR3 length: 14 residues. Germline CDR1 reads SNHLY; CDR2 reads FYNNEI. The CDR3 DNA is TGTGCCAGCAGTGGGACACCGTACGATCAGCCCCAGCATTTT. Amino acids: CASSGTPYDQPQHF.

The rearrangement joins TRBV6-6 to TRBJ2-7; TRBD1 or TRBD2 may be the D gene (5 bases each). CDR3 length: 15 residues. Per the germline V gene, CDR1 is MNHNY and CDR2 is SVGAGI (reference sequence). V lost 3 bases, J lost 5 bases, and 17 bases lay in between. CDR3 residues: CASSYSAGTKDEQYF. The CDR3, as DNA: TGTGCCAGCAGTTATTCCGCCGGGACGAAGGACGAGCAGTACTTC.

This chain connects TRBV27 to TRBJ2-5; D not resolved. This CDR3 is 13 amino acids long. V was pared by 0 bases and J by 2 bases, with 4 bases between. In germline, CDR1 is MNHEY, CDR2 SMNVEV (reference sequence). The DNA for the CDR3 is TGTGCCAGCAGTTTATCAGGTCAAGAGACCCAGTACTTC. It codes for CASSLSGQETQYF.

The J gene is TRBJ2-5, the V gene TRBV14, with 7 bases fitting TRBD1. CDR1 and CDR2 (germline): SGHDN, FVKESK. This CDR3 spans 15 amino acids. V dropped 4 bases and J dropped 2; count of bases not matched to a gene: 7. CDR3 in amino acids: CASSRKGTEQETQYF. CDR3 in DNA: TGTGCCAGCAGCCGGAAGGGGACAGAGCAAGAGACCCAGTACTTC.

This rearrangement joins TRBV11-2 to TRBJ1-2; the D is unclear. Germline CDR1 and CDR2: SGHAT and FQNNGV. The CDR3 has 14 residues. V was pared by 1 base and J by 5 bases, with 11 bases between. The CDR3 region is CASSLGAAGYGYTF. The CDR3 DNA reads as TGTGCCAGCAGCTTAGGGGCAGCGGGGTATGGCTACACCTTC.

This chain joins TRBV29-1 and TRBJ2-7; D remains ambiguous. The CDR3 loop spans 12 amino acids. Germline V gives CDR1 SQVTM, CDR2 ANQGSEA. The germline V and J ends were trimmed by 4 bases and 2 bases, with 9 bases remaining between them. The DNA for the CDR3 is TGCAGCGTTGCATTGGATGCCTACGAGCAGTACTTC. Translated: CSVALDAYEQYF.

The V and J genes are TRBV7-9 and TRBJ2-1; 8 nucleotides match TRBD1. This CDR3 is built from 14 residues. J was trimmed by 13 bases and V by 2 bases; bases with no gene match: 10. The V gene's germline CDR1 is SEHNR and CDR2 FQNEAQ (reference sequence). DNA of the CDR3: TGTGCCAGCAGCTTACCCGACCTCGGACAGGGTCAGTTCTTC. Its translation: CASSLPDLGQGQFF.